The entry below gives a single TCR beta chain sequence along with its context. It has no known antigen specificity. Base-call qualities are not available, and no considerably larger clone is one nucleotide away. In total, roughly 670 healthy bone marrow donors made up the cohort. Cohort members were all nominally healthy when sampled, although unrecorded immune exposures were likely present. CMV serostatus was recorded as positive for 250 to 300 and negative for 352 of the 666 cohort members, whereas no CMV serostatus was recorded for the donor in question. A peripheral blood sample was provided by each donor, and peripheral blood mononuclear cells were used for TCR beta sequencing. The Qiagen DNeasy Blood Extraction Kit was used to extract genomic DNA from the blood cell samples. Library creation used the immunoSEQ multiplex PCR assay. For the multiplex PCR, a mixture combining 60 forward primers for TCR Vbeta segments and 13 reverse primers for TCR Jbeta segments was used. The CDR3 region of rearranged TCR beta genes was amplified from genomic DNA by a multiplex PCR assay. On the Illumina HiSeq System, the amplified TCR beta libraries were sequenced as 87-base-pair reads. The paper's processing steps were these. A later analysis tallied roughly 76 million unique TCR beta chains across the roughly 610 repertoires, and around 10 million of those chains were shared by two or more donors. To remove PCR and sequencing errors, raw reads were error-corrected and collapsed into unique sequences using a nearest-neighbor algorithm that merged closely related sequences. Alignment of CDR3 sequences to IMGT reference sequences was used to assign V, D and J gene segments. For a sequence to be retained, at least a six-nucleotide match to both a V gene segment and a J gene segment was required. A rearrangement was called productive if the CDR3 had no stop codons and remained in frame with V and J, and every other rearrangement was called non-productive. CDR3 was defined according to IMGT convention as the region running from the second conserved V-encoded cysteine to the conserved J-encoded phenylalanine. The earlier analysis of approximately 500 of the donors excluded sequences that lacked an unambiguous match to a single V gene segment. In an earlier analysis of 587 of the donors, a V segment was called functional when productive rearrangements were above 56.7%, and segregating when the standard deviation between donors exceeded 5%. A statistical classification framework was developed to diagnose cytomegalovirus status using the catalog of TCR beta chain sequences. In a later analysis, TCR nucleotide sequences were compared against IMGT/GENE-DB human TR gene sequences so that V and J genes could be assigned. In a later analysis, CDR3 sequences and most-parsimonious VDJ recombination scenarios were assigned using the TCRdist pipeline. A later analysis defined each TCR beta chain by its CDR3 amino acid sequence plus V-gene family, and excluded reads lacking a unique V-gene family. As a way to deal with suspected cross-contamination and a sequencing artifact, a later analysis dropped approximately 590 nucleotide sequences that were highly shared and had low generation probability. In a later analysis, a clonal expansion index was calculated for each public chain from normalized within-repertoire ranks of inferred template counts. Generation probabilities in a later analysis came from a VDJ recombination model fitted to out-of-frame rearrangements, and those results were checked against IGoR. A later analysis scored TCR-TCR, TCR-HLA and TCR-CMV co-occurrence with hypergeometric tests, applying a repertoire-size bias correction to TCR pairs. False discovery rates were estimated in a later analysis by permuting HLA or CMV assignments 20 times. A later analysis grouped co-occurring TCRs with DBSCAN, adding TCRdist sequence similarity when clustering within HLA-allele-positive subsets. Co-occurrence clustering excluded repertoires with fewer than 30,000 or more than 120,000 public chains, plus five with anomalous nucleotide sharing. TCRdb carries this immuneACCESS record with in-frame sequences only. Its versions omit some clonotypes, under half of them owing to an unresolved V gene in the studies checked, with the rest unexplained. That table gives V, J and clone size, and the DNA gave D and trimming. In all, the sample holds approximately 180,000 clones, and about two thirds of those were seen once. Under 2.5% of the sample comes from the top ten.

The sample originates from a study of cytomegalovirus exposure and HLA in healthy donors (dated by TCRdb to the late 2010s). As for the study more broadly: In an earlier analysis of 587 of the donors, about 260 Gb of sequence data and roughly 100 million unique TCR beta sequences from about 180 million T cells were reported. To decide whether each TCR beta V gene segment behaved as functional or pseudogenic, an earlier analysis of approximately 620 of the donors relied on high-throughput TCR beta sequencing. Around 300 gigabases of sequencing data and approximately 80 million unique TCR sequences were included in an early release covering about 600 HLA-typed donors. On average, roughly 200,000 unique TCR beta nucleotide sequences were sequenced per donor among 398 genotyped donors of the cohort, with roughly 18% of those sequences being non-productive. The study combined high-throughput TCR immunosequencing, statistical association of individual TCRs with disease status, and machine learning to predict cytomegalovirus infection status. The study was designed to test whether signatures of past pathogen exposure could be identified by cataloging public T cell receptors. Both class I and class II loci were covered by HLA typing, at four-digit resolution. Donor age, sex, ethnicity and CMV serostatus were compiled alongside the repertoire data. Besides the first cohort of about 730 subjects, a separate validation cohort made up of some 110 different subjects was used. Four or five DR-DQ haplotypes were treated as single units for association and clustering because of strong linkage in the cohort. Among the roughly 400 genotyped donors, approximately 81% belonged to the genetic ancestry cluster associated with self-reported Caucasian donors. Typing coverage varied by locus: roughly 620-630 donors for A, B, C, DRB1 and DQB1; approximately 500 for DQA1; 606 for DPA1; approximately 470 for DPB1. The T cell repertoires of 670 or so subjects were profiled by immunosequencing and related to cytomegalovirus serostatus. A later analysis re-examined previously published TCR beta repertoires from over 500 donors and added high-resolution HLA genotyping to investigate patterns of TCR occurrence. Every discovery cohort repertoire had been produced on one sequencing platform. A later genetic analysis used genome-wide SNP genotypes for about 65% of the 666 donors, treating that subset as a discovery cohort. Rather than drawing on any new phenotypic data, the later analysis identified candidate immune exposures from TCR beta sequences and the way those sequences occurred across donors. General conclusions and limits of the study: In a later genetic analysis, fewer N-insertions in productive TCRs were reported among donors in an Asian-associated ancestry cluster than the roughly 700-donor mean. Some IMGT-functional V segments, including TRBV6-2 and TRBV6-3, could not be told apart with the 87-base-pair reads, so those segments were excluded. The authors suggested that the approach could potentially be extended to other disease states and immunological phenotypes. Several of the top co-occurrence clusters appeared to be linked to parvovirus B19, influenza, CMV and Epstein-Barr virus, according to a later analysis. Because some donors lacked HLA typing at each locus, the association tests relied only on the typed subset. The earlier analysis of approximately 540 of the donors excluded some 15 rarely observed V segments, including chromosome 9 orphons, because counts were too low. A total of 150 to 200 TCR beta chains were listed by the study as associated with cytomegalovirus. In both the original and validation cohorts, the classifier was reported to diagnose cytomegalovirus status with high specificity and sensitivity. In a later analysis, TCR association rates were found to vary across HLA loci, with the most associated TCRs seen for DRB1 alleles and the fewest for HLA-C alleles. A cluster of highly shared sequence variants was judged likely to be a technical artifact of the sequencing pipeline. The cohort was sequenced for TCR beta chains only, and without alpha or paired-chain data the features that could be detected were limited. A few of the identified cytomegalovirus-associated TCR beta chains were confirmed in vitro to be specific for cytomegalovirus antigens. In an earlier analysis of roughly 560 of the donors, most TCR beta V segments were observed in productive rearrangements about 87% or about 30% of the time, broadly matching IMGT annotations. Strong co-occurrence of HLA alleles, especially DR and DQ, made assigning TCR associations to individual alleles difficult. CMV serostatus was the only immune exposure information available for the cohort. A later analysis found that HLA-associated TCR beta chains were more clonally expanded and had lower generation probabilities than equally common non-associated chains. Most TCR sequences were observed very rarely across donors, whereas some public TCRs were present in many individuals. According to a later analysis, most CMV-associated TCR beta chains appeared to be HLA-restricted, and the HLA associations seemed to be driven largely by CMV exposure. Linkage disequilibrium might explain the correlated functional status among segregating V segments, but an unknown experimental factor could not be ruled out. V-gene and J-gene trimming of TCR beta chains was associated with a missense DCLRE1C variant in a later genetic analysis, and the association was replicated in an independent cohort. At a false discovery rate of 0.05, a later analysis linked 15,000 to 20,000 TCR beta sequences to specific HLA alleles. Roughly uniform sequencing depth across donors was assumed in presence/absence analyses, although this assumption may not hold. A further reported finding was that TCR beta sequences accurately predicted the HLA-A and HLA-B alleles for most subjects in the first cohort.

The junction shows trimming of 6 bases on V and 0 bases on J, plus 12 bases between the germline ends. The CDR3 sequence holds 15 residues, the cysteine and phenylalanine included. Only CDR3 DNA is held: 45 bases, read in frame from base 1. CDR1 and CDR2 are drawn from the germline V gene: ENHRY, SYGVKD. The sequence was collected from a human donor in good health. This sequence uses TRBV10-3 and TRBJ1-5; TRBD1 is perhaps the D gene, given 6 matching bases. The specimen sequenced was PBMCs. The nucleotides are TGTGCCATCAGCGAGGGGGGGGATAGCAATCAGCCCCAGCATTTT. Translated, it gives CAISEGGDSNQPQHF.